Each of the 5 T cell receptor beta chains below was sequenced from the same sample in a study of cytomegalovirus exposure and HLA in healthy donors. 13 Jbeta primers and 60 Vbeta primers were used for the PCR. Sequencing was performed with immunoSEQ multiplex PCR; in TCRdb, only in-frame clones are kept and a portion is missing. The table lists 100,000 to 150,000 clones, roughly 80% of them singletons. Sequenced: PBMCs. The source of these receptors is a boy aged 5-17 years in good health and CMV-seronegative.

J is TRBJ2-5 and V is TRBV5-1; tentative D call: TRBD2 (5 bases). The length of the CDR3 is 16 residues. The germline V gene encodes CDR1 SGHRS and CDR2 YFSETQ. V was pared by 0 bases and J by 7 bases, with 19 bases between. CDR3 sequence: CASSLDRGLESTTQYF. The CDR3 DNA sequence: TGCGCCAGCAGCTTGGATCGAGGGCTAGAGTCCACGACCCAGTACTTC.

V and J are TRBV11-2 and TRBJ2-7; a weak D match, TRBD1 (5 bases). Germline loops: CDR1 SGHAT, CDR2 FQNNGV. V was pared by 8 bases and J by 5 bases, with 16 bases between. The CDR3 spans 13 residues. CDR3: CASQDSFPHEQYF. DNA for the CDR3: TGTGCCAGCCAAGACAGTTTTCCCCACGAGCAGTACTTC.

The chain employs TRBV7-8 and TRBJ1-1; possible D gene TRBD1, 5 bases. In germline, CDR1 is SGHVS, CDR2 FQNEAQ. This CDR3 has 15 amino acids. V dropped 1 base and J dropped 4 bases, with 13 bases sitting between them. CDR3: CASSLGVRGVTEAFF. CDR3 sequence (DNA): TGTGCCAGCAGCTTAGGTGTCCGGGGGGTCACTGAAGCTTTCTTT.

The chain joins TRBV9 to TRBJ2-1; 7 positions match TRBD2. The CDR3 contains 14 residues. V shed 6 bases, J shed 9 bases, and the junction held 12 bases outside the gene matches. The V gene's germline CDR1 is SGDLS and CDR2 YYNGEE. Here the CDR3 DNA reads TGTGCCAGCACCGGGACTATAGATCGCAGTGAGCAGTTCTTC. This sequence encodes CASTGTIDRSEQFF.

This clone was counted only a few times. The chain combines TRBV4-1 with TRBJ2-1; the D is unclear. With 0 bases removed from V and 9 bases from J, the gap between germline ends came to 3 bases. The CDR3 runs to 11 residues. Germline-derived CDR1 and CDR2 are MGHRA and YSYEKL. The CDR3: CASSQDLEQFF. Written as DNA, the CDR3 is TGCGCCAGCAGCCAAGATCTTGAGCAGTTCTTC.